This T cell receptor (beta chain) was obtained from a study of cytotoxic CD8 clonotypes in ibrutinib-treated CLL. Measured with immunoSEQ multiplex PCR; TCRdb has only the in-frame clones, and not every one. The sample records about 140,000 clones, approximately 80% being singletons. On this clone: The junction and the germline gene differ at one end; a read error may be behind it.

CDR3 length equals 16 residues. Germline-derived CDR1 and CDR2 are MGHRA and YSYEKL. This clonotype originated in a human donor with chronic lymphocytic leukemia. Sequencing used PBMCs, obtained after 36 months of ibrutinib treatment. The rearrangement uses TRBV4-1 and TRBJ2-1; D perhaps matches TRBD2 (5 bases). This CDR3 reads CASTQTPRGSGNEQFF. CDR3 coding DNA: TGCGCCAGCACCCAAACTCCGAGAGGGAGCGGAAATGAGCAGTTCTTC.